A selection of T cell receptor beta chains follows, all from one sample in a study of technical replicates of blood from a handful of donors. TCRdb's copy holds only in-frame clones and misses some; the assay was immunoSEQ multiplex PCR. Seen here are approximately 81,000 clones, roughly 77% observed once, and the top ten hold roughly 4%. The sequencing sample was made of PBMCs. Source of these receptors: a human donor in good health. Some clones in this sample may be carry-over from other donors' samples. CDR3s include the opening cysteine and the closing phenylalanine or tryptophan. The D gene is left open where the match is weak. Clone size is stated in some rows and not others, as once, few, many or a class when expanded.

cdr3_nt: TGCGCCAGCAGCTTCCAAGGGGGGGGATCCGGGGAGCTGTTTTTT
cdr3_aa: CASSFQGGGSGELFF
j_call: TRBJ2-2
d_call: -
v_call: TRBV5-1
clone_size: -

cdr3_nt: TGTGCCTGGACGGCGGAATCGGCACCCCTCCACTTT
cdr3_aa: CAWTAESAPLHF
j_call: TRBJ1-6
d_call: -
v_call: TRBV30
clone_size: -

cdr3_nt: TGTGCCAGCAGCTTCGGCACTACACGCACAGATACGCAGTATTTT
cdr3_aa: CASSFGTTRTDTQYF
j_call: TRBJ2-3
d_call: -
v_call: TRBV7-2
clone_size: once

cdr3_nt: TGTGCCAGCAGCGGGACAGGGCCCCTCATAGGGTCTGGGGCCAACGTCCTGACTTTC
cdr3_aa: CASSGTGPLIGSGANVLTF
j_call: TRBJ2-6
d_call: TRBD1
v_call: TRBV5-4
clone_size: -

cdr3_nt: TGTGCCACCTCCTGGGCCATCGGTCAGCCCCAGCATTTT
cdr3_aa: CATSWAIGQPQHF
j_call: TRBJ1-5
d_call: -
v_call: TRBV6-4
clone_size: -

cdr3_nt: TGTGCCAGCAGCAAAGTGCTCGCAGGGGGAGACAAAAACATTCAGTACTTC
cdr3_aa: CASSKVLAGGDKNIQYF
j_call: TRBJ2-4
d_call: -
v_call: TRBV21-1
clone_size: -

cdr3_nt: TGTGCCAGCAGCGACAGGGTCTACGAGCAGTACTTC
cdr3_aa: CASSDRVYEQYF
j_call: TRBJ2-7
d_call: TRBD1
v_call: TRBV6-6
clone_size: once

cdr3_nt: TGCGCCAGCAGCCAAGCCCAGGGGGCGGCCCACGAGCAGTACTTC
cdr3_aa: CASSQAQGAAHEQYF
j_call: TRBJ2-7
d_call: TRBD1
v_call: TRBV4-1
clone_size: few

cdr3_nt: TGCGCCAGCAGCCAAGATTGGAGAGGAGGGAACACTGAAGCTTTCTTT
cdr3_aa: CASSQDWRGGNTEAFF
j_call: TRBJ1-1
d_call: -
v_call: TRBV4-3
clone_size: -

cdr3_nt: TGTGCCAGCAGCACAGGGGGTTCAACTAATGAAAAACTGTTTTTT
cdr3_aa: CASSTGGSTNEKLFF
j_call: TRBJ1-4
d_call: TRBD1
v_call: TRBV11-3
clone_size: -

cdr3_nt: TGTGCCAGCAGCTTTAGCCCTGGAAACACCATATATTTT
cdr3_aa: CASSFSPGNTIYF
j_call: TRBJ1-3
d_call: -
v_call: TRBV7-9
clone_size: -

cdr3_nt: TGCGCCAGTGCACAAGGGCCGGAGGACCATTACGAGCAGTACTTC
cdr3_aa: CASAQGPEDHYEQYF
j_call: TRBJ2-7
d_call: -
v_call: TRBV10-2
clone_size: -

cdr3_nt: TGTGCCAGCAGCCATAGCGGGGCCTCCTACGAGCAGTACTTC
cdr3_aa: CASSHSGASYEQYF
j_call: TRBJ2-7
d_call: TRBD2
v_call: TRBV6-6
clone_size: -

cdr3_nt: TGCGCCAGCAGGCTAGCGGGAGGATCTGAGCAGTTCTTC
cdr3_aa: CASRLAGGSEQFF
j_call: TRBJ2-1
d_call: TRBD2
v_call: TRBV5-1
clone_size: -

cdr3_nt: TGTGCCAGCAGCCAAGTTGACATTTGGGTCGGGACAGGGCGAAAGAACACTGAAGCTTTCTTT
cdr3_aa: CASSQVDIWVGTGRKNTEAFF
j_call: TRBJ1-1
d_call: TRBD1
v_call: TRBV14
clone_size: -

cdr3_nt: TGCGCCAGCAGTGAGATAGCGGGAGGGCCCTACAATGAGCAGTTCTTC
cdr3_aa: CASSEIAGGPYNEQFF
j_call: TRBJ2-1
d_call: TRBD2
v_call: TRBV10-1
clone_size: -

cdr3_nt: TGTGCCTGGTCTACCTTACGGACTACACAAGAGACCCAGTACTTC
cdr3_aa: CAWSTLRTTQETQYF
j_call: TRBJ2-5
d_call: -
v_call: TRBV30
clone_size: -

cdr3_nt: TGTGCCAGCAGTTTTTGGACTACTAATGAAAAACTGTTTTTT
cdr3_aa: CASSFWTTNEKLFF
j_call: TRBJ1-4
d_call: -
v_call: TRBV28
clone_size: -

cdr3_nt: TGTGCCATCAGTGAAAGCGGGACAGGCTCTGGCTACACCTTC
cdr3_aa: CAISESGTGSGYTF
j_call: TRBJ1-2
d_call: TRBD1
v_call: TRBV10-3
clone_size: -

cdr3_nt: TGTGCCAGCAGCTGGACTAGCGGGATGGGGGAGACCCAGTACTTC
cdr3_aa: CASSWTSGMGETQYF
j_call: TRBJ2-5
d_call: TRBD2
v_call: TRBV5-4
clone_size: -

cdr3_nt: TGTGCCAGCAGCAAGACCTCCGGGGACAACTACGAGCAGTACTTC
cdr3_aa: CASSKTSGDNYEQYF
j_call: TRBJ2-7
d_call: -
v_call: TRBV7-2
clone_size: -

cdr3_nt: TGTGCCAGCAGCGTAGTCCCCAGGGGGCAGCCAGATACGCAGTATTTT
cdr3_aa: CASSVVPRGQPDTQYF
j_call: TRBJ2-3
d_call: TRBD1
v_call: TRBV9
clone_size: -

cdr3_nt: TGTGCCAGCAGCGCAATTCCCTACTTTGGCACTGAAGCTTTCTTT
cdr3_aa: CASSAIPYFGTEAFF
j_call: TRBJ1-1
d_call: -
v_call: TRBV6-1
clone_size: -

cdr3_nt: TGTGCCTGGAGTGTATCCCTTAGGGGTCAGCCCCAGCATTTT
cdr3_aa: CAWSVSLRGQPQHF
j_call: TRBJ1-5
d_call: -
v_call: TRBV30
clone_size: -

cdr3_nt: TGTGCCAGCAGCTTACGAGCCGGGACAAACACCGGGGAGCTGTTTTTT
cdr3_aa: CASSLRAGTNTGELFF
j_call: TRBJ2-2
d_call: -
v_call: TRBV7-7
clone_size: -

cdr3_nt: TGTGCCAGCAGCGTAGGGCATCTAGCTCGGGAGACCCAGTACTTC
cdr3_aa: CASSVGHLARETQYF
j_call: TRBJ2-5
d_call: -
v_call: TRBV9
clone_size: once

cdr3_nt: TGTGCCAGCAGCTTGAGGAGCACCAACACCGGGGAGCTGTTTTTT
cdr3_aa: CASSLRSTNTGELFF
j_call: TRBJ2-2
d_call: -
v_call: TRBV7-9
clone_size: -

cdr3_nt: TGTGCCAGCAGCCGCGGGGCGGGCGGGGGAGATACGCAGTATTTT
cdr3_aa: CASSRGAGGGDTQYF
j_call: TRBJ2-3
d_call: TRBD2
v_call: TRBV7-2
clone_size: -

cdr3_nt: TGTGCCAGCAGCTTAGATGAGGGGTCGGGAGGGCCTGGCAATGAGCAGTTCTTC
cdr3_aa: CASSLDEGSGGPGNEQFF
j_call: TRBJ2-1
d_call: TRBD2
v_call: TRBV11-3
clone_size: once

cdr3_nt: TGTGCCAGCAGTTACTCGCCCGGAGGGAATGGCTACACCTTC
cdr3_aa: CASSYSPGGNGYTF
j_call: TRBJ1-2
d_call: -
v_call: TRBV6-5
clone_size: -

cdr3_nt: TGTGCCAGCAGTGTGGAGAGCTCCTATAATTCACCCCTCCACTTT
cdr3_aa: CASSVESSYNSPLHF
j_call: TRBJ1-6
d_call: -
v_call: TRBV6-1
clone_size: -

cdr3_nt: TGTGCCAGCCCCCGGGATACGCAGTATTTT
cdr3_aa: CASPRDTQYF
j_call: TRBJ2-3
d_call: -
v_call: TRBV6-5
clone_size: -

cdr3_nt: TGCGCCAGCAGCTCCAGGGATGTCGTATATGAGCAGTTCTTC
cdr3_aa: CASSSRDVVYEQFF
j_call: TRBJ2-1
d_call: -
v_call: TRBV5-1
clone_size: -

cdr3_nt: TGCGCCAGCAGCCACCTAGTGGGTACCTATGGCTACACCTTC
cdr3_aa: CASSHLVGTYGYTF
j_call: TRBJ1-2
d_call: -
v_call: TRBV4-1
clone_size: once

cdr3_nt: TGTGCCAGCGCGGGGGCCAGACCGACGGGGAATACGCAGTATTTT
cdr3_aa: CASAGARPTGNTQYF
j_call: TRBJ2-3
d_call: -
v_call: TRBV19
clone_size: -

cdr3_nt: TGTGCCAGCAGCGCTTCCGGGACAGGGAGGGACAATGAGCAGTTCTTC
cdr3_aa: CASSASGTGRDNEQFF
j_call: TRBJ2-1
d_call: TRBD1
v_call: TRBV9
clone_size: -

cdr3_nt: TGTGCCAGCTCACCCTACAGGCCCAAGAACACCGGGGAGCTGTTTTTT
cdr3_aa: CASSPYRPKNTGELFF
j_call: TRBJ2-2
d_call: -
v_call: TRBV18
clone_size: -

cdr3_nt: TGTGCCAGCAGCGCCCGACTAGCGGGGAATCGAGAGACCCAGTACTTC
cdr3_aa: CASSARLAGNRETQYF
j_call: TRBJ2-5
d_call: TRBD2
v_call: TRBV9
clone_size: once

cdr3_nt: TGTGCCAGCAGCTCTACCTACGAGCAGTACTTC
cdr3_aa: CASSSTYEQYF
j_call: TRBJ2-7
d_call: -
v_call: TRBV6-5
clone_size: -

cdr3_nt: TGTGCCAGCAGCGTAGGTGGGCCGAGCTCCTATAATTCACCCCTCCACTTT
cdr3_aa: CASSVGGPSSYNSPLHF
j_call: TRBJ1-6
d_call: -
v_call: TRBV9
clone_size: -

cdr3_nt: TGTGCCAGCAGTGGAGGCCGGGACAGGGTTCACGAGCAGTACTTC
cdr3_aa: CASSGGRDRVHEQYF
j_call: TRBJ2-7
d_call: TRBD1
v_call: TRBV25-1
clone_size: -

cdr3_nt: TGTGCCTGGAGTGCGCGCCGAGTCACTGAAGCTTTCTTT
cdr3_aa: CAWSARRVTEAFF
j_call: TRBJ1-1
d_call: -
v_call: TRBV30
clone_size: -

cdr3_nt: TGTGCCAGCAGCCATAGGGACACAAACACTGAAGCTTTCTTT
cdr3_aa: CASSHRDTNTEAFF
j_call: TRBJ1-1
d_call: -
v_call: TRBV7-2
clone_size: -

cdr3_nt: TGTGCCTGGAACCCTGGACTAGCGGGATCTCTAGAGACCCAGTACTTC
cdr3_aa: CAWNPGLAGSLETQYF
j_call: TRBJ2-5
d_call: TRBD2
v_call: TRBV30
clone_size: -

cdr3_nt: TGTGCCACCAGCTTCGACATAGTTCAAGAGACCCAGTACTTC
cdr3_aa: CATSFDIVQETQYF
j_call: TRBJ2-5
d_call: -
v_call: TRBV15
clone_size: -

cdr3_nt: TGTGCCAGCAGCAGGGGACAGGGGTCCAGTGAGACCCAGTACTTC
cdr3_aa: CASSRGQGSSETQYF
j_call: TRBJ2-5
d_call: TRBD1
v_call: TRBV7-6
clone_size: -

cdr3_nt: TGTGCCAGCAGCGTAGAATCGACTAGCGGGTTCTACGAGCAGTACTTC
cdr3_aa: CASSVESTSGFYEQYF
j_call: TRBJ2-7
d_call: TRBD2
v_call: TRBV9
clone_size: -

cdr3_nt: TGTGCCAGAAGCTTGGCTGGAGTAGGTAGGCCAGGGGGTGACTATGGCTACACCTTC
cdr3_aa: CARSLAGVGRPGGDYGYTF
j_call: TRBJ1-2
d_call: TRBD1
v_call: TRBV5-3
clone_size: -

cdr3_nt: TGTGCCAGCAGTGATTCGGGGGGGAATCAGCCCCAGCATTTT
cdr3_aa: CASSDSGGNQPQHF
j_call: TRBJ1-5
d_call: -
v_call: TRBV2
clone_size: -

cdr3_nt: TGTGCCAGCAGCCCCGGGACACCGTTATACAATGAGCAGTTCTTC
cdr3_aa: CASSPGTPLYNEQFF
j_call: TRBJ2-1
d_call: -
v_call: TRBV6-5
clone_size: -

cdr3_nt: TGCGCCAGCAGACCAGGGGGCGGGGGCACTGAAGCTTTCTTT
cdr3_aa: CASRPGGGGTEAFF
j_call: TRBJ1-1
d_call: TRBD1
v_call: TRBV5-1
clone_size: -

cdr3_nt: TGTGCCAGCAGCTCCCTGGCGGGGGGCTACAATGAGCAGTTCTTC
cdr3_aa: CASSSLAGGYNEQFF
j_call: TRBJ2-1
d_call: TRBD2
v_call: TRBV7-2
clone_size: -

cdr3_nt: TGTGCCAGCAGTTACCCGGACAGCATAGAAGCTTTCTTT
cdr3_aa: CASSYPDSIEAFF
j_call: TRBJ1-1
d_call: -
v_call: TRBV6-5
clone_size: -

cdr3_nt: TGCGCCAGCAGCCCCGCGGGAGGCTACGAGCAGTACTTC
cdr3_aa: CASSPAGGYEQYF
j_call: TRBJ2-7
d_call: TRBD2
v_call: TRBV5-1
clone_size: -